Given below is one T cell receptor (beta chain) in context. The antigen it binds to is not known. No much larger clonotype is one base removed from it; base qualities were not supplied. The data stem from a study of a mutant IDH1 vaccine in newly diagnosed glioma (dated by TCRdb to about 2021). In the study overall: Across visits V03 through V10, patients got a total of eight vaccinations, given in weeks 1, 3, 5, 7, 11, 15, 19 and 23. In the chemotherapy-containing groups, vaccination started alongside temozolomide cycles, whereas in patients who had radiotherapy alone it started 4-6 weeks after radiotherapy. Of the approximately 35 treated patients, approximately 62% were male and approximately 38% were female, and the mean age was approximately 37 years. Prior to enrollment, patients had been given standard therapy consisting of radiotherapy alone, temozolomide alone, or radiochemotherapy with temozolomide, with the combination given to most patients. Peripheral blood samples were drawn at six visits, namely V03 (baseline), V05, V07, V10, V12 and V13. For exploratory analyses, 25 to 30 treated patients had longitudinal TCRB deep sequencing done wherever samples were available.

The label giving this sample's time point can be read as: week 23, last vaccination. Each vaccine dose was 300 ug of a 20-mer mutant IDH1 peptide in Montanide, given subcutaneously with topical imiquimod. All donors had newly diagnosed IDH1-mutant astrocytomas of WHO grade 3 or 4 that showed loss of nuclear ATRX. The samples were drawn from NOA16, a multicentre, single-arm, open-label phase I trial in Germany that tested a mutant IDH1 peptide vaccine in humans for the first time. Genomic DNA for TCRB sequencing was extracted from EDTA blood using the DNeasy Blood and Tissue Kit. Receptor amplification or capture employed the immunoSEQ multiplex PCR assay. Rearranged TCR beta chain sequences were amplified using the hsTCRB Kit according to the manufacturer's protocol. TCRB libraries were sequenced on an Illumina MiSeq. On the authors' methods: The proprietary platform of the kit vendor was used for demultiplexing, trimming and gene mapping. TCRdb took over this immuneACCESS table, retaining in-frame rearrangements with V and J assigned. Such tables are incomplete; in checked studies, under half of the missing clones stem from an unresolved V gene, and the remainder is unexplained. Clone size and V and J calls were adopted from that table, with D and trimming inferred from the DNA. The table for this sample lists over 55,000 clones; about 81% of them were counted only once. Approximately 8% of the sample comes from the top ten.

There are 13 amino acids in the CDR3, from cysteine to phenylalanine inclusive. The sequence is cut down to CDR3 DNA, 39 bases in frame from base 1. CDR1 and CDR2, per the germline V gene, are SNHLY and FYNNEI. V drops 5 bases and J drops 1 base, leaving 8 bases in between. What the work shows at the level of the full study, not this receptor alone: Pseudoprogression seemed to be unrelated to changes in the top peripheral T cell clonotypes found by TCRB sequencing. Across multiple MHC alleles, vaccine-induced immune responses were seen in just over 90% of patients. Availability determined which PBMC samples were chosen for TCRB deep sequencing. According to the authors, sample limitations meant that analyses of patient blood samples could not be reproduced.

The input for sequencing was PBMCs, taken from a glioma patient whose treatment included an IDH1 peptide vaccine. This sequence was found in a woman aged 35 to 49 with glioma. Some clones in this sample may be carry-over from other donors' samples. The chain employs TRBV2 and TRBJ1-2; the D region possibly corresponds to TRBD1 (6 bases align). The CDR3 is CASSTQGNYGYTF. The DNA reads TGTGCCAGCAGTACACAGGGTAACTATGGCTACACCTTC. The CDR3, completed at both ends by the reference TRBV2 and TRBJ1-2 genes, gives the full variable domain EPEVTQTPSHQVTQMGQEVILRCVPISNHLYFYWYRQILGQKVEFLVSFYNNEISEKSEIFDDQFSVERPDGSNFTLKIRSTKLEDSAMYFCASSTQGNYGYTFGSGTRLTVV.